This T cell receptor beta chain was documented in a study of blood T cell repertoires in COVID-19. Whole-study context: There were acute and convalescent COVID-19 samples, and they came from the United States, Italy and Spain.

Recruitment covered roughly 22 US areas and drew participants whose ages spanned roughly 18 to 100 years. The CDR3 is 14 amino acids. Germline CDR1 is MNHEY and CDR2 is SVGAGI. The germline V and J ends were trimmed by 6 bases and 3 bases, with 11 bases remaining between them. In the authors' workflow: It was from reference gene primer amplification that nucleated cell counts were estimated. Clones were sequenced by immunoSEQ multiplex PCR, and TCRdb holds only the in-frame ones, with some missing. The V and J calls and clone size were taken over from that table, and D and trimming were inferred from the DNA. This table holds some 170,000 clones, approximately 80% found once.

This sequence joins TRBV6-5 and TRBJ2-2; D perhaps matches TRBD1 (5 bases). Input material: PBMCs or T cells enriched from blood (not recorded which). This receptor was taken from a man aged 50-59 years who had recovered from COVID-19. The CDR3 loop reads CASRIQGYTGELFF. CDR3 bases: TGTGCCAGCAGAATTCAGGGATACACCGGGGAGCTGTTTTTT.